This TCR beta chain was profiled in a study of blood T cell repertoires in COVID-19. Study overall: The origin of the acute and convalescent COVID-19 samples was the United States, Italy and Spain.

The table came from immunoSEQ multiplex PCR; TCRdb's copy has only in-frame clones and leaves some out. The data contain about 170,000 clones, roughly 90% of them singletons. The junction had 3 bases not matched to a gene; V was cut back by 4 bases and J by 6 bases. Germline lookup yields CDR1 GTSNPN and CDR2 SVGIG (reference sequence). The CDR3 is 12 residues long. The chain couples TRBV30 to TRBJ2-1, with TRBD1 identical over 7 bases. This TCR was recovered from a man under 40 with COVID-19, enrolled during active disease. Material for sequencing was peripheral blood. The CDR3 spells CAWKAGGNEQFF. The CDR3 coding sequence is TGTGCCTGGAAGGCAGGGGGCAATGAGCAGTTCTTC.